This TCR beta chain was captured in a study of OX40 agonist ivuxolimab in advanced cancers. V was shortened by 4 bases and J by 4 bases, with 7 bases between the two germline ends. The CDR3 consists of 12 residues. Germline lookup yields CDR1 MDHEN and CDR2 SYDVKM. The data were produced by immunoSEQ multiplex PCR, yet TCRdb's version contains in-frame clones alone and is incomplete. In the table there are some 100,000 clones, around 93% of which are singletons. The chain carries TRBV28 and TRBJ1-2; D is unresolved. The sample here was CD4+ or CD8+ T cells sorted from blood, taken in a trial of the OX40 agonist ivuxolimab. This TCR derives from an adult with an advanced solid tumor such as melanoma, head and neck, liver or kidney cancer. CDR3 bases: TGTGCCAGCAGTTGGGATGTCTATGGCTACACCTTC. Its translation is CASSWDVYGYTF.